What follows describes a single TCR beta chain. Produced via immunoSEQ multiplex PCR; TCRdb's table is partial and in-frame only. Seen here are about 150,000 clones, approximately 94% observed once, and the top ten hold about 5.6%. These data belong to a study of control samples from healthy donors and cancer patients. This CDR3 has 12 residues. Germline V gives CDR1 LNHDA, CDR2 SQIVND (reference sequence). The V and J ends lost 5 bases and 2 bases respectively, with 6 bases between them. The gene calls are TRBV19 and TRBJ1-2, with D perhaps matching TRBD1 (5 bases). The sequence came from a man aged 35-49 years in good health. The sample consisted of blood. DNA of the CDR3: TGTGCCAGTAGTCCAGGGAACTATGGCTACACCTTC. Protein sequence: CASSPGNYGYTF.